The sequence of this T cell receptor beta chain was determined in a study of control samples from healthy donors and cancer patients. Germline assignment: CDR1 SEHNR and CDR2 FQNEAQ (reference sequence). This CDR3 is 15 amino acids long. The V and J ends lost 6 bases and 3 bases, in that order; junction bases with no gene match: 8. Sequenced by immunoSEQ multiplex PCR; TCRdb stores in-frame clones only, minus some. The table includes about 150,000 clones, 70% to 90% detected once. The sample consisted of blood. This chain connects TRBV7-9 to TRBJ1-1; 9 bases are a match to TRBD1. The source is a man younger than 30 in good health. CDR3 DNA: TGTGCCAGCAGACATACAGGGGGCCGGGACACTGAAGCTTTCTTT. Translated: CASRHTGGRDTEAFF. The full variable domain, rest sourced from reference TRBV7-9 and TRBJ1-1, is DTGVSQNPRHKITKRGQNVTFRCDPISEHNRLYWYRQTLGQGPEFLTYFQNEAQLEKSRLLSDRFSAERPKGSFSTLEIQRTEQGDSAMYLCASRHTGGRDTEAFFGQGTRLTVV.